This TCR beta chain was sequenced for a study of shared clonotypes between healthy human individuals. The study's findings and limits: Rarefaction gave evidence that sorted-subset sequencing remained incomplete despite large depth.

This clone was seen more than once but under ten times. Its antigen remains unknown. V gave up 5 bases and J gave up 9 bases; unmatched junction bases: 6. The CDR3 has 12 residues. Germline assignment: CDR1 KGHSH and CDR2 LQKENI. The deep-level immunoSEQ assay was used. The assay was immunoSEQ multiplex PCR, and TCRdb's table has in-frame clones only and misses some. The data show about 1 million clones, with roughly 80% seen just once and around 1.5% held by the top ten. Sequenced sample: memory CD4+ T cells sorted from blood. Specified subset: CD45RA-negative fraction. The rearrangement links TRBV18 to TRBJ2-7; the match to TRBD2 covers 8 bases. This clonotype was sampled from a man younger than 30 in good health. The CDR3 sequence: CASSKAGDLQYF. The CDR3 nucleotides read TGTGCCAGCTCAAAAGCGGGAGACCTGCAGTACTTC.